The 21 T cell receptor beta chains below were found in one sample sequenced in a study of T cell changes during pregnancy in multiple sclerosis. Some clones are missing from TCRdb's copy, which holds only in-frame ones; the method was immunoSEQ multiplex PCR. Altogether fewer than 50,000 clones are present, 90% being singletons, with the ten largest covering 9% to 10%. This material consisted of CD8+ T cells from peripheral blood mononuclear cells, taken in the first trimester of pregnancy. Receptors were obtained from a female donor with multiple sclerosis, enrolled in a pregnancy study.

J is TRBJ1-2 and V is TRBV10-3; 12 nucleotides align to TRBD1. V dropped 3 bases and J dropped 3; count of bases not matched to a gene: 20. The CDR3 covers 21 residues. Germline CDR1 reads ENHRY; CDR2 reads SYGVKD. Here the CDR3 reads CAISDPERMGQGAIWDYGYTF. The CDR3 DNA is TGTGCCATCAGTGACCCTGAGAGAATGGGACAGGGGGCAATATGGGACTATGGCTACACCTTC.

This sequence joins TRBV27 and TRBJ2-1; D may be TRBD2 (6 bases). The CDR3 runs to 15 residues. Between the trimmed V and J ends, which lost 6 bases and 0 bases, there was a span of 12 bases. The germline gives CDR1 MNHEY, CDR2 SMNVEV (reference sequence). For the CDR3, the DNA is TGTGCCAGCAGCCGGGAGTTAAGCTCCTACAATGAGCAGTTCTTC. Its protein is CASSRELSSYNEQFF.

The genes are TRBV5-6 and TRBJ2-2; 10 bases agree with TRBD1. Germline V gene lookup returns CDR1 SGHDT and CDR2 YYEEEE. The CDR3 covers 17 residues. The V gene end was trimmed by 1 base and the J gene end by 2 bases; junction bases not matched to a gene: 5. The CDR3 nucleotides read TGTGCCAGCAGCTTGACCCGACAGGGGGCAAACACCGGGGAGCTGTTTTTT. Translation gives CASSLTRQGANTGELFF.

This clone has just one count. The chain is built from TRBV19 and TRBJ1-1, with 12 positions matching TRBD1. V trimming: 5 bases; J trimming: 0 bases; junction bases outside the gene matches: 1. The CDR3 spans 15 residues. The germline gives CDR1 LNHDA, CDR2 SQIVND (reference sequence). As DNA, the CDR3 is TGTGCCAGTAGTCGGGACAGGGGGCTGAACACTGAAGCTTTCTTT. Translated, it gives CASSRDRGLNTEAFF.

The V call is TRBV5-4, the J call TRBJ2-7, with D hard to call. Germline lookup yields CDR1 SGHNT and CDR2 YYREEE (reference sequence). The CDR3 has 13 amino acids. Trimming cost V 9 bases and J 1 base, with 14 bases left between them. The CDR3 reads CATMRLPSYEQYF. The CDR3 coding sequence is TGTGCCACCATGAGGCTACCGTCCTACGAGCAGTACTTC.

V gene TRBV5-6 combines with J gene TRBJ2-1; D is unresolved. The ends were cut back, 2 bases at V and 6 bases at J, with 15 bases in the middle. This CDR3 has 15 residues. The V gene's germline CDR1 is SGHDT and CDR2 YYEEEE. The CDR3 spells CASSFGSWIRNEQFF. The CDR3, as DNA: TGTGCCAGCAGCTTTGGTAGCTGGATACGCAATGAGCAGTTCTTC.

The chain employs TRBV27 and TRBJ2-7; a possible D gene is TRBD1 (5 bases). Trimming stripped 4 bases from V and 2 bases from J, with 9 bases between. Germline-derived CDR1 and CDR2 are MNHEY and SMNVEV (reference sequence). This CDR3 has 13 residues. CDR3 nucleotide sequence: TGTGCCAGCAGTTCCGCAGGGACCTACGAGCAGTACTTC. It translates to CASSSAGTYEQYF.

In nucleotides, the CDR3 is TGTGCCAGCAGCTTAAGGCAGGGGCGGGGGGGCCCGGCAGATACGCAGTATTTT. The encoded protein is CASSLRQGRGGPADTQYF. V usage is TRBV7-3 and J usage is TRBJ2-3, with 9 bases lining up with TRBD2. The V gene end was trimmed by 1 base and the J gene end by 4 bases; junction bases not matched to a gene: 12. Germline V gene data show CDR1 as SGHTA and CDR2 as FQGTGA. CDR3 length equals 18 residues.

The chain joins TRBV29-1 to TRBJ2-1, with D tentatively TRBD1 (7 bases). The CDR3 consists of 13 residues. Germline CDR1 is SQVTM and CDR2 is ANQGSEA. Trimming stripped 7 bases from V and 8 bases from J, with 18 bases between. CDR3 bases: TGCAGCGCAGGGGGGCAGGGACGGCATGAGCAGTTCTTC. This codes for CSAGGQGRHEQFF.

This rearrangement joins TRBV27 to TRBJ2-7; 7 bases line up with TRBD1. V lost 1 base, J lost 6 bases, and 9 bases stayed unmatched. CDR1 is MNHEY and CDR2 is SMNVEV in the germline V gene (reference sequence). This CDR3 contains 15 residues. Written as DNA, the CDR3 is TGTGCCAGCAGTTTATTACTTGACAGGGCGGGCGAGCAGTACTTC. Its translation is CASSLLLDRAGEQYF.

The rearrangement links TRBV10-3 to TRBJ2-5; TRBD1 is a possible D gene (6 bases). Trimming left V 3 bases short and J 2 bases short, with 10 bases between. In germline, CDR1 is ENHRY, CDR2 SYGVKD. The CDR3 has 14 amino acids. As DNA, the CDR3 is TGTGCCATCAGTGACCCGACAGGTCAAGAGACCCAGTACTTC. Amino acids: CAISDPTGQETQYF.

This clone was detected once. The chain carries TRBV7-8 and TRBJ2-7, with 12 nucleotides matching TRBD1. CDR1 is SGHVS and CDR2 is FQNEAQ in the germline V gene. The CDR3 is 15 amino acids. After removal of 5 bases from V and 6 bases from J, the junction contained 8 bases not matched to a gene. CDR3 bases: TGTGCCAGCAGCACCTGGGACAGGGGGCTCTCCGAGCAGTACTTC. It is translated as CASSTWDRGLSEQYF.

The CDR3 DNA follows: TGTGCCAGCAGTTTGTTCACAGGAAATCAGCCCCAGCATTTT. Protein product: CASSLFTGNQPQHF. This chain uses TRBV27 with TRBJ1-5, with D perhaps TRBD1 (5 bases). V lost 3 bases to trimming and J lost 4 bases, with 10 bases between them. Germline lookup yields CDR1 MNHEY and CDR2 SMNVEV (reference sequence). The CDR3 is made up of 14 amino acids.

The CDR3 reads CASSAYRGLGGGNTIYF. DNA of the CDR3: TGTGCCAGCAGCGCCTACCGGGGACTCGGAGGTGGAAACACCATATATTTT. V and J are TRBV9 and TRBJ1-3, with TRBD1 as a possible D gene (5 bases). Per the germline V gene, CDR1 is SGDLS and CDR2 is YYNGEE. The CDR3 sequence is 17 residues long. Trimming took off 3 bases at V and 3 bases at J, with 19 bases between the two ends.

The chain carries TRBV7-2 and TRBJ2-1, with D perhaps TRBD2 (6 bases). V dropped 0 bases and J dropped 0 bases, with 12 bases sitting between them. The CDR3 has 17 residues. CDR1 SGHTA and CDR2 FQGNSA come from the germline V gene. CDR3 coding DNA: TGTGCCAGCAGCTTAGCATCGCTAGCGATCTCCTACAATGAGCAGTTCTTC. Amino acids: CASSLASLAISYNEQFF.

This clone turned up a few times. As DNA, the CDR3 is TGTGCCAGCAGCGAGAGGACTAGCGGGGGGGCGAACATTCAGTACTTC. Translated, it gives CASSERTSGGANIQYF. This chain links TRBV9 with TRBJ2-4; 15 nucleotides line up with TRBD2. CDR1 is SGDLS, CDR2 YYNGEE, per germline. With 3 bases clipped from V and 7 bases from J, the junction kept 5 bases outside the gene matches. The length of the CDR3 is 16 residues.

This chain uses TRBV2 with TRBJ2-3; 12 positions agree with TRBD2. CDR1 and CDR2 (germline): SNHLY, FYNNEI. The CDR3 covers 17 residues. V shed 3 bases and J 2 bases; nucleotides not matched to a gene: 6. The DNA of the CDR3 is TGTGCCAGCAGTGACCCTACTAGCGGGAGGAACACAGATACGCAGTATTTT. Protein product: CASSDPTSGRNTDTQYF. Full variable domain (rest looked up from reference TRBV2 and TRBJ2-3): EPEVTQTPSHQVTQMGQEVILRCVPISNHLYFYWYRQILGQKVEFLVSFYNNEISEKSEIFDDQFSVERPDGSNFTLKIRSTKLEDSAMYFCASSDPTSGRNTDTQYFGPGTRLTVL.

The J gene is TRBJ1-5, the V gene TRBV13, with unresolved D. The ends were cut back, 0 bases at V and 8 bases at J, with 8 bases in the middle. Germline V gives CDR1 PRHDT, CDR2 FYEKMQ (reference sequence). The CDR3 covers 13 residues. This CDR3 reads CASSLGSAEPQHF. The DNA of the CDR3 is TGTGCCAGCAGCTTAGGGTCCGCGGAGCCCCAGCATTTT. The entire variable domain, with the rest obtained from reference TRBV13 and TRBJ1-5, is as follows: AAGVIQSPRHLIKEKRETATLKCYPIPRHDTVYWYQQGPGQDPQFLISFYEKMQSDKGSIPDRFSAQQFSDYHSELNMSSLELGDSALYFCASSLGSAEPQHFGDGTRLSIL.

The V and J genes are TRBV29-1 and TRBJ1-1; no firm D call. The CDR3 contains 11 residues. The germline V gene encodes CDR1 SQVTM and CDR2 ANQGSEA. V was trimmed by 3 bases and J by 3 bases, leaving 5 bases between them. CDR3 protein: CSVERYTEAFF. In DNA, the CDR3 is TGCAGCGTTGAGAGGTACACTGAAGCTTTCTTT. Full variable domain (missing parts from reference TRBV29-1 and TRBJ1-1): SAVISQKPSRDICQRGTSLTIQCQVDSQVTMMFWYRQQPGQSLTLIATANQGSEATYESGFVIDKFPISRPNLTFSTLTVSNMSPEDSSIYLCSVERYTEAFFGQGTRLTVV.

The chain links TRBV27 to TRBJ1-2; D is unclear. Germline loops: CDR1 MNHEY, CDR2 SMNVEV (reference sequence). Trimming left V 5 bases short and J 7 bases short, with 26 bases between. This CDR3 has 17 amino acids. DNA for the CDR3: TGTGCCAGCAGTCCGACCGACGGAGTAGGTTTCCTTACTGGCTACACCTTC. It translates to CASSPTDGVGFLTGYTF.

The chain employs TRBV30 and TRBJ2-5; 9 nucleotides match TRBD1. TRBJ2-7 matches the DNA end more closely, so the J call is doubtful. CDR3 length: 14 residues. CDR1 and CDR2 (germline): GTSNPN, SVGIG (reference sequence). The CDR3 DNA sequence: TGTGCCTGGAGTGTACAGGGGGCAATCCACGAGCAGTACTTC. It specifies CAWSVQGAIHEQYF.